This TCR beta chain originates from a study of T cell responses to AZD1222 COVID-19 vaccine. Study background: Both about-4-week and about-12-week second-dose recipients were combined. Points from the study as a whole: There were mostly white British donors and more females than males, and clonal diversity was possibly underestimated. Baseline testing showed seropositivity in only a handful of AZD1222 recipients. Spike-specific TCR breadth rose after two AZD1222 doses, and depth rose as well.

As concerns this clone: What it binds is unknown.

The CDR3 length is 12 residues. Trimming cost V 0 bases and J 4 bases, with 3 bases left between them. Germline lookup yields CDR1 LGHNA and CDR2 YNFKEQ. The method was immunoSEQ multiplex PCR; TCRdb's version includes in-frame clones alone and lacks a portion of them. The sample contains some 200,000 clones, over 80% of which appear only once. The sample here was peripheral blood, taken on day 0 of AZD1222 vaccination. The chain recombines TRBV4-2 with TRBJ1-2; no firm D call. The origin of this receptor is an adult in good health. The CDR3 region has the DNA TGTGCCAGCAGCCAAGATAGCTATGGCTACACCTTC. Residues: CASSQDSYGYTF.